This T cell receptor (beta chain) is from a study of cytomegalovirus exposure and HLA in healthy donors. Details on this clone: Its target is not known.

Though probably carrying unrecorded immune exposures, donors were nominally healthy at sampling. PCR was performed using 60 Vbeta and 13 Jbeta primers. The data were produced by immunoSEQ multiplex PCR, yet TCRdb's version contains in-frame clones alone and is incomplete. The table has more than 75,000 clones, about 68% seen once; the top ten hold under 10%. CDR3 length equals 15 residues. Per germline, CDR1 SGDLS and CDR2 YYNGEE. With V trimmed by 5 bases and J by 5 bases, 9 bases remained unmatched. Whole-study findings and limits: Many donors shared some public TCRs, even though most TCR sequences were rare. The availability of immune exposure information extended only to CMV serostatus. Later on, a genetic analysis was performed. It linked a missense variant in DCLRE1C with V- and J-gene trimming of TCR beta.

Sequencing was performed on PBMCs. This chain links TRBV9 with TRBJ2-1; 8 bases are shared with TRBD1. This clonotype originated in a man aged 40-49 years in good health and CMV-seropositive. The DNA of the CDR3 is TGTGCCAGCAGTGAACAGGGGGTGTGGGACAATGAGCAGTTCTTC. Residues: CASSEQGVWDNEQFF. Supplemented by reference TRBV9 and TRBJ2-1, the full variable domain reads DSGVTQTPKHLITATGQRVTLRCSPRSGDLSVYWYQQSLDQGLQFLIQYYNGEERAKGNILERFSAQQFPDLHSELNLSSLELGDSALYFCASSEQGVWDNEQFFGPGTRLTVL.